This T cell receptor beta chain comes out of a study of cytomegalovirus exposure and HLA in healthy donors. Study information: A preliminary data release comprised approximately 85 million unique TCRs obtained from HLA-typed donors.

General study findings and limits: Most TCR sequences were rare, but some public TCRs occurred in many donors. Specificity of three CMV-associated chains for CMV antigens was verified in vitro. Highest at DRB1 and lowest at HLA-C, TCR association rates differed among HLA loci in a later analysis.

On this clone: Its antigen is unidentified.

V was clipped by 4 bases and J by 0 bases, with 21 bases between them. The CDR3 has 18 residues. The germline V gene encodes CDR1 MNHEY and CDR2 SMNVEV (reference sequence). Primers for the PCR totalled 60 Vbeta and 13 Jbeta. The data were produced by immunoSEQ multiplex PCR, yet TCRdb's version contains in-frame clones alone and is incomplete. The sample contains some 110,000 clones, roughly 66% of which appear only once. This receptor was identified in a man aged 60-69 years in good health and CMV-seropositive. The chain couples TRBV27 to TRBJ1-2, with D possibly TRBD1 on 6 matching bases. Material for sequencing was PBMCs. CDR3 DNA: TGTGCCAGCAGTTCCATTACAATACAGGGACCCCCTAACTATGGCTACACCTTC. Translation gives CASSSITIQGPPNYGYTF.